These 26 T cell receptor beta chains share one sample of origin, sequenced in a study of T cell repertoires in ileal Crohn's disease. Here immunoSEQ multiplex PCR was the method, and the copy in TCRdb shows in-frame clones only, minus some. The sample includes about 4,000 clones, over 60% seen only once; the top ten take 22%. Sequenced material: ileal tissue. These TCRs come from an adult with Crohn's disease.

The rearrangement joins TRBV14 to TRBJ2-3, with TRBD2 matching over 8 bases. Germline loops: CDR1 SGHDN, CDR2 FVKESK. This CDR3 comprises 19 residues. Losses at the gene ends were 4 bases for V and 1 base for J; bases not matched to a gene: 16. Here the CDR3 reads CASSPFAGVPGGGTDTQYF. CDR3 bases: TGTGCCAGCAGCCCCTTTGCGGGAGTGCCCGGGGGGGGCACAGATACGCAGTATTTT.

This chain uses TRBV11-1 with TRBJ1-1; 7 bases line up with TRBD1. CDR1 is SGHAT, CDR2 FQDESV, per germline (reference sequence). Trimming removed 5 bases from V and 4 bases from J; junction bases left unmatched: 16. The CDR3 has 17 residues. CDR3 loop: CASSPWTGKYYSTEAFF. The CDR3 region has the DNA TGTGCCAGCAGCCCTTGGACAGGAAAGTACTATTCCACTGAAGCTTTCTTT.

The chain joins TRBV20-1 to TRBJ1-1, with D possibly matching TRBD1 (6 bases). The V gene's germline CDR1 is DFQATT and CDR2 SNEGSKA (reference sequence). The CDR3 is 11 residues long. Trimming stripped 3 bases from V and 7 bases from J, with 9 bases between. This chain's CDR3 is CSARWTDEAFF. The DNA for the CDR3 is TGCAGTGCTAGGTGGACAGATGAAGCTTTCTTT.

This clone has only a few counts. For the CDR3, the DNA is TGTGCCAGCAGCGTAGAGACGGGGTTCGCCGGAGATACGCAGTATTTT. Encoded protein: CASSVETGFAGDTQYF. This sequence joins TRBV9 and TRBJ2-3; perhaps TRBD2 as D (5 bases). Germline CDR1 is SGDLS and CDR2 is YYNGEE. V gave up 0 bases and J gave up 5 bases, with 16 bases separating them. The CDR3 has 16 amino acids.

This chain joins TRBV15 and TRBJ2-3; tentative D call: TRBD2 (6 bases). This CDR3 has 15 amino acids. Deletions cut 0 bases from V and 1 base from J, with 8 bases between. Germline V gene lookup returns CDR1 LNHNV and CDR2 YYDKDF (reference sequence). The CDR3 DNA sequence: TGTGCCACCAGCAGAGATTGGGGGGGCACAGATACGCAGTATTTT. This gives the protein CATSRDWGGTDTQYF.

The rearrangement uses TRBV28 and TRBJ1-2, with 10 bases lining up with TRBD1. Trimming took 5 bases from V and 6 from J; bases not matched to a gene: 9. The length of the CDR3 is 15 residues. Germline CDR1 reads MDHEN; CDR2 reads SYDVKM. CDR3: CASSRTGGAGDGYTF. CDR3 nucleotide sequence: TGTGCCAGCAGTCGGACAGGGGGGGCAGGCGATGGCTACACCTTC.

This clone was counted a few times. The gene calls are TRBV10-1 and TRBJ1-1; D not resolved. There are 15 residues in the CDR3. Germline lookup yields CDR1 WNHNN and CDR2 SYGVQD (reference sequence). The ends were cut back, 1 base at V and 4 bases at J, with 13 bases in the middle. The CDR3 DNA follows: TGCGCCAGCAGTGAGTACCTGAGCGGGCCCACTGAAGCTTTCTTT. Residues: CASSEYLSGPTEAFF.

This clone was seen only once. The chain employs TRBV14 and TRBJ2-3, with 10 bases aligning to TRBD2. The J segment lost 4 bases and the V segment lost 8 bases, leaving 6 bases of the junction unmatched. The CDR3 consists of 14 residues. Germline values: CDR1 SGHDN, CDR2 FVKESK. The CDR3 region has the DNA TGTGCCAGCGGACATAGCGGGAGGTCAGATACGCAGTATTTT. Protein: CASGHSGRSDTQYF. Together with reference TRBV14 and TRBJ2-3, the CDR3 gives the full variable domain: EAGVTQFPSHSVIEKGQTVTLRCDPISGHDNLYWYRRVMGKEIKFLLHFVKESKQDESGMPNNRFLAERTGGTYSTLKVQPAELEDSGVYFCASGHSGRSDTQYFGPGTRLTVL.

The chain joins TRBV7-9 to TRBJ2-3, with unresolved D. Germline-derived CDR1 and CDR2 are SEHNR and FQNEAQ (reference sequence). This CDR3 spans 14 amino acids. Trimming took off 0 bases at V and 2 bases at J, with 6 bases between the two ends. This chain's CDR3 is CASSLAQSTDTQYF. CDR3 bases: TGTGCCAGCAGCTTAGCACAGTCCACAGATACGCAGTATTTT.

The CDR3 is CAWSVLWGDLNEQFF. CDR3 nucleotide sequence: TGTGCCTGGAGTGTTTTGTGGGGGGATTTAAATGAGCAGTTCTTC. The J gene is TRBJ2-1, the V gene TRBV30; D may be TRBD2 (6 bases). Looked up from germline, CDR1 is GTSNPN and CDR2 is SVGIG (reference sequence). The CDR3 sequence is 15 residues long. V was clipped by 0 bases and J by 7 bases, with 16 bases between them.

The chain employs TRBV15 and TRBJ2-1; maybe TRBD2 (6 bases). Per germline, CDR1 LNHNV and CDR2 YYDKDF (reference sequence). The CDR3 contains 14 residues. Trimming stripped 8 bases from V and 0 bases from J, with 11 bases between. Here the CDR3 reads CATVADPSYNEQFF. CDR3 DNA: TGTGCCACCGTAGCGGATCCCTCCTACAATGAGCAGTTCTTC. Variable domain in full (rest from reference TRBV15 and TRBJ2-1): DAMVIQNPRYQVTQFGKPVTLSCSQTLNHNVMYWYQQKSSQAPKLLFHYYDKDFNNEADTPDNFQSRRPNTSFCFLDIRSPGLGDTAMYLCATVADPSYNEQFFGPGTRLTVL.

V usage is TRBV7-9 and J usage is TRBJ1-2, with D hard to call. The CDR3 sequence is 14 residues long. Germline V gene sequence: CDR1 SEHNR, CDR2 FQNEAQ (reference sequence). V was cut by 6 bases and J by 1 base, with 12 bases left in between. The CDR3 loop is CASSVSGNNYGYTF. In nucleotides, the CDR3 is TGTGCCAGCAGTGTTTCAGGAAATAACTATGGCTACACCTTC.

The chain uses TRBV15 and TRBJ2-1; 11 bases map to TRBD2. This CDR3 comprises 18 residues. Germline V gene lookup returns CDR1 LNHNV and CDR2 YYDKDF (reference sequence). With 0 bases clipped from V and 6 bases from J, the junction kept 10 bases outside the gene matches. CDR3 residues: CATSREGLAVYRRNEQFF. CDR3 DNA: TGTGCCACCAGCAGAGAGGGACTAGCGGTTTATAGGCGCAATGAGCAGTTCTTC.

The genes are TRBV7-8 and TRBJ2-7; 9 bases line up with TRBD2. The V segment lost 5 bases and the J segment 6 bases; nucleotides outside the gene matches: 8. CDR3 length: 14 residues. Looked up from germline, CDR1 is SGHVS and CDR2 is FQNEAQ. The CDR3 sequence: CASSQELAGSEQYF. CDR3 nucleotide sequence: TGTGCCAGCAGCCAAGAGCTAGCGGGGTCCGAGCAGTACTTC. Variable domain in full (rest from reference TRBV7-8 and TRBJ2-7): GAGVSQSPRYKVAKRGQDVALRCDPISGHVSLFWYQQALGQGPEFLTYFQNEAQLDKSGLPSDRFFAERPEGSVSTLKIQRTQQEDSAVYLCASSQELAGSEQYFGPGTRLTVT.

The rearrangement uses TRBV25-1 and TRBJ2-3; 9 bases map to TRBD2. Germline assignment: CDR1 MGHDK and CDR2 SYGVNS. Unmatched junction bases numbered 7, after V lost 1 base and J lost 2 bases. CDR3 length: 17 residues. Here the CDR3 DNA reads TGTGCCAGCAGTGAATGGGGCAGCGGGAGGTCCACAGATACGCAGTATTTT. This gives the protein CASSEWGSGRSTDTQYF.

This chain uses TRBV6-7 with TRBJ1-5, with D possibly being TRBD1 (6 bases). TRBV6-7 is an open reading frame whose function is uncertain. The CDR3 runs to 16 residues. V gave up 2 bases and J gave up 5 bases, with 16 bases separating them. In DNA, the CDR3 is TGTGCCAGCAGTTACCACGGACAGAAGATCTATCAGCCCCAGCATTTT. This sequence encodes CASSYHGQKIYQPQHF.

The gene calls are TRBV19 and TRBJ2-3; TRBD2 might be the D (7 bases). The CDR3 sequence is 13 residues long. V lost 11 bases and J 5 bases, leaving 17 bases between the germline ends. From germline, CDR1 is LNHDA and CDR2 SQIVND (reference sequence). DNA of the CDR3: TGTGCCTCCAACGGGGGGCGCGGAGATACGCAGTATTTT. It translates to CASNGGRGDTQYF.

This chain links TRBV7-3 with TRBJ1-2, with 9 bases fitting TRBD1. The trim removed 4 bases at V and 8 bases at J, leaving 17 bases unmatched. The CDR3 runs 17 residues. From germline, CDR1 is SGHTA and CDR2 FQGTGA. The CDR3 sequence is CASSSHAPTGGGGGYTF. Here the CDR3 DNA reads TGTGCCAGCAGCTCCCACGCCCCTACAGGGGGCGGAGGCGGCTACACCTTC.

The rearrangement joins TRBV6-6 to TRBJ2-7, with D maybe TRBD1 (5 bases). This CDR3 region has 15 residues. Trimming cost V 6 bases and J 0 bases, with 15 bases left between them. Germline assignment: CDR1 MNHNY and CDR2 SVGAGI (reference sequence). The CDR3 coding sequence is TGTGCCAGCAGCGACCCCAGGGTTAGCTCCTACGAGCAGTACTTC. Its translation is CASSDPRVSSYEQYF.

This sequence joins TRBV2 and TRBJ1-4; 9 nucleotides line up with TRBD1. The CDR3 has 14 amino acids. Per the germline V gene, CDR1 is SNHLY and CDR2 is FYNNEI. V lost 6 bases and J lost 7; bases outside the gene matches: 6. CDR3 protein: CASSETGGIEKLFF. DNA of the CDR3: TGTGCCAGCAGCGAAACAGGGGGCATTGAAAAACTGTTTTTT. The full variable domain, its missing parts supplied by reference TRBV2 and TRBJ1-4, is EPEVTQTPSHQVTQMGQEVILRCVPISNHLYFYWYRQILGQKVEFLVSFYNNEISEKSEIFDDQFSVERPDGSNFTLKIRSTKLEDSAMYFCASSETGGIEKLFFGSGTQLSVL.

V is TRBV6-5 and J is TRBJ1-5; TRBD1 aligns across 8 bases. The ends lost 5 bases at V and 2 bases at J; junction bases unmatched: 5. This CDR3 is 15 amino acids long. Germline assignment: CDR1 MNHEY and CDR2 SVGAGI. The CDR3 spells CASSPPGGGNQPQHF. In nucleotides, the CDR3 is TGTGCCAGCAGTCCCCCAGGGGGCGGCAATCAGCCCCAGCATTTT.

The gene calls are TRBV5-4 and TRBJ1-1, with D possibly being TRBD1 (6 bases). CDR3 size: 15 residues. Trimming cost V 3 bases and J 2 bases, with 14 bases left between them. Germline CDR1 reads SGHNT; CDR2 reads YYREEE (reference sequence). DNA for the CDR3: TGTGCCAGCAGCTCCCTCAGGGGAAGAAACACTGAAGCTTTCTTT. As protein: CASSSLRGRNTEAFF.

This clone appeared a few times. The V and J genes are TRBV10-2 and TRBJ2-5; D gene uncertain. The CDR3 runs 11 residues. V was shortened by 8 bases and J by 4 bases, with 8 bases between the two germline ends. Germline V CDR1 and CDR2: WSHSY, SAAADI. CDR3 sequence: CASHNGETQYF. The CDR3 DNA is TGCGCCAGCCACAATGGAGAGACCCAGTACTTC.

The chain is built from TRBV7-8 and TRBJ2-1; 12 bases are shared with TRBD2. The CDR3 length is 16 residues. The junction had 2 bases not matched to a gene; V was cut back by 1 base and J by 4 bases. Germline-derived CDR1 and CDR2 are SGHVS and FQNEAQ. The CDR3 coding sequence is TGTGCCAGCAGCTTAGAAGGACTAGCGGGGTACAATGAGCAGTTCTTC. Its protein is CASSLEGLAGYNEQFF.

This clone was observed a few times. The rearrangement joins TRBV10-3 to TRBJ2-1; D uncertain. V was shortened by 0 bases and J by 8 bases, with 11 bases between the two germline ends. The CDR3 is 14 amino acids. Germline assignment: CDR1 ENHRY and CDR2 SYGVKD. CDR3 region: CAISESVAVDEQFF. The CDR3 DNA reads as TGTGCCATCAGTGAGTCGGTAGCTGTAGATGAGCAGTTCTTC.

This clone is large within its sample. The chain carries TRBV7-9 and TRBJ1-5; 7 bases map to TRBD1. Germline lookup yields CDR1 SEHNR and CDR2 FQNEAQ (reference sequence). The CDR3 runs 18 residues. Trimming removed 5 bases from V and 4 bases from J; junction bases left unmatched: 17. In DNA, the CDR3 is TGTGCCAGCAGCCGAGGAGGAGCCGGGACAGCGACGAATCAGCCCCAGCATTTT. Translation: CASSRGGAGTATNQPQHF.